This entry lists 2 T cell receptor beta chains sequenced from one sample in a study of blood T cells in healthy people across ages. It was with a sample-barcoded 5' primer and a J-beta primer mix that a second PCR of about 7 to 12 cycles was run. TCRdb used MiXCR to reprocess the 5' RACE reads, holding one entry per CDR3 protein. Of 1.5 million to 2 million distinct CDR3 sequences in the sample, more than 35% were seen once. The material sequenced was blood. All receptors come from a human donor in good health.

This chain links TRBV7-9 with TRBJ2-1; perhaps D is TRBD1 or TRBD2 (5 bases each). This CDR3 comprises 17 residues. CDR1 and CDR2 (germline): SEHNR, FQNEAQ (reference sequence). Trimming removed 4 bases from V and 7 bases from J, with 23 bases in between. CDR3 sequence: CASSSRVGAGSANEQFF. The DNA for the CDR3 is TGTGCCAGCAGCTCCCGCGTCGGGGCAGGGTCGGCGAATGAGCAGTTCTTC.

The V call is TRBV10-3, the J call TRBJ2-5; D perhaps matches TRBD2 (6 bases). The CDR3 totals 15 residues. V shed 6 bases and J shed 2 bases, with 16 bases lying between them. Germline CDR1 reads ENHRY; CDR2 reads SYGVKD. As DNA, the CDR3 is TGTGCCATCAGCAGGGACTCTCCTGGGCAAGAGACCCAGTACTTC. It is translated as CAISRDSPGQETQYF.